Listed below are T cell receptor beta chains from one sample, sequenced in a study of long-term antiretroviral therapy in people with HIV. The method was immunoSEQ multiplex PCR; TCRdb's version includes in-frame clones alone and lacks a portion of them. The sample has 20,000 or so clones, around 83% seen once. The sample in question was unsorted PBMCs, obtained 0.2 years after starting antiretroviral therapy. These receptors were obtained from a woman between 25 and 40 years old with HIV. The conserved cysteine and the conserved F or W are not part of the CDR3 here. The D gene is left open where the match is weak. Clone size appears in some rows only: once, few, many, or a class for an expanded clone.

d_call: NA; cdr3_length: 12; clone_size: NA; v_call: TRBV6-1; cdr3_aa: ASSVEAGANVLT
d_call: NA; cdr3_length: 10; clone_size: NA; v_call: TRBV7-6; cdr3_aa: ASSTTSAAQY
d_call: TRBD2; cdr3_length: 15; clone_size: NA; v_call: TRBV7-8; cdr3_aa: ASSISAAGVFYNEQF
d_call: NA; cdr3_length: 13; clone_size: NA; v_call: TRBV18; cdr3_aa: ASSPQGHSNQPQH
d_call: TRBD1; cdr3_length: 13; clone_size: NA; v_call: TRBV12-5; cdr3_aa: ASGPGQGGNYGYT
d_call: TRBD1; cdr3_length: 13; clone_size: NA; v_call: TRBV7-9; cdr3_aa: ASSTQGASAGELF
d_call: TRBD2; cdr3_length: 15; clone_size: once; v_call: TRBV5-6; cdr3_aa: ASSLGLAGMYQETQY
d_call: NA; cdr3_length: 8; clone_size: NA; v_call: TRBV30; cdr3_aa: AYNNYGYT
d_call: NA; cdr3_length: 14; clone_size: NA; v_call: TRBV7-3; cdr3_aa: ASSITNPSGANVLT
d_call: NA; cdr3_length: 12; clone_size: NA; v_call: TRBV4-1; cdr3_aa: ASSQQGSNTEAF
d_call: NA; cdr3_length: 10; clone_size: NA; v_call: TRBV9; cdr3_aa: ASSVGRYGYT
d_call: NA; cdr3_length: 13; clone_size: NA; v_call: TRBV9; cdr3_aa: ASSATGYSGNTIY
d_call: NA; cdr3_length: 11; clone_size: NA; v_call: TRBV19; cdr3_aa: ASSIWGTDTQY
d_call: NA; cdr3_length: 13; clone_size: once; v_call: TRBV6-6; cdr3_aa: ASSYRQGRAGELF
d_call: TRBD1; cdr3_length: 14; clone_size: NA; v_call: TRBV2; cdr3_aa: ASSGRPGQGDSPLH
d_call: NA; cdr3_length: 12; clone_size: NA; v_call: TRBV6-4; cdr3_aa: ASSDSTGTDTQY
d_call: TRBD1; cdr3_length: 12; clone_size: NA; v_call: TRBV6-5; cdr3_aa: ASTTGQDNEKLF
d_call: NA; cdr3_length: 11; clone_size: NA; v_call: TRBV6-1; cdr3_aa: ASSGGVSQPQH
d_call: TRBD1; cdr3_length: 15; clone_size: once; v_call: TRBV5-6; cdr3_aa: ASSLGGDRALGETQY
d_call: TRBD1; cdr3_length: 17; clone_size: NA; v_call: TRBV15; cdr3_aa: ATSNSRQGEGLDKNIQY
d_call: TRBD1; cdr3_length: 12; clone_size: NA; v_call: TRBV19; cdr3_aa: ASSMDREGGGYT
d_call: NA; cdr3_length: 13; clone_size: NA; v_call: TRBV18; cdr3_aa: ASSPQGEVGTEAF
d_call: NA; cdr3_length: 12; clone_size: NA; v_call: TRBV19; cdr3_aa: ASKTAPSTDTQY
d_call: TRBD2; cdr3_length: 13; clone_size: once; v_call: TRBV7-8; cdr3_aa: ASSLEVGGVNIQY
d_call: NA; cdr3_length: 11; clone_size: NA; v_call: TRBV11-2; cdr3_aa: ASSLLGNSPLH
d_call: NA; cdr3_length: 16; clone_size: NA; v_call: TRBV4-1; cdr3_aa: ASSQVDRLGNFATEAF
d_call: NA; cdr3_length: 13; clone_size: NA; v_call: TRBV11-2; cdr3_aa: ASSLVVGDRETQY
d_call: TRBD1; cdr3_length: 12; clone_size: NA; v_call: TRBV5-6; cdr3_aa: ASSLVDRDLTIY
d_call: NA; cdr3_length: 15; clone_size: NA; v_call: TRBV27; cdr3_aa: ASSLADGLLSTDTQY